This T cell receptor (beta chain) was sequenced in a study of T cell repertoires in aging, cancer and after chemotherapy. Study information: Pre- and post-chemotherapy samples were paired from chronic lymphocytic leukemia patients treated with fludarabine- or bendamustine-based regimens. About 9.1 million TCR reads were in the whole dataset.

By proportion, this clonotype is medium-sized. No antigen is known for it. TRB rearrangements spanning V, D and J were amplified using mixed TRB-A/B primers. TCRdb ran MiXCR on the multiplex PCR reads and lists one entry per CDR3 protein. The sample contains 1,300 to 1,500 distinct CDR3 sequences, around 26% of which appear only once. TCR beta rearrangements were amplified from peripheral blood genomic DNA. Study-wide findings and caveats: Age-matched healthy donors had significantly more diverse, less clonal blood TCR repertoires than untreated cancer patients. In each cancer cohort, median generation probability increased across chemotherapy, suggesting thymic output rebounded.

The CDR3 is 13 residues long. The germline V gene has CDR1 LNHDA and CDR2 SQIVND (reference sequence). The V gene lost 7 bases and the J gene lost 2 bases, with 9 bases spanning the gap. The receptor comes from a human donor with a blood cancer. The V and J genes are TRBV19 and TRBJ1-3; D is undetermined. Sequencing was carried out using blood. The CDR3 bases are TGTGCCAGTACGCGGACGGCTGGAAACACCATATATTTT. Protein product: CASTRTAGNTIYF.